This TCR beta chain was documented in a study of CD8 T cells in ankylosing spondylitis. Molecular-barcoded quantitative 5'-RACE produced these TCR beta libraries. One entry per CDR3 protein results from TCRdb running MiXCR on the 5' RACE reads. The data contain almost 250,000 distinct CDR3 sequences, roughly 32% of them singletons. Worth noting for this clonotype: Antigen specificity is unknown.

Study findings and constraints: Disease-linked clones proved CD8+ and comparatively uncommon in peripheral blood.

CDR3 length: 13 amino acids. Trimming took off 0 bases at V and 16 bases at J, with 16 bases between the two ends. Germline CDR1 and CDR2: MGHRA and YSYEKL. This chain joins TRBV4-1 and TRBJ1-3; no reliable D call. The source material was blood, either unsorted or a sorted T cell fraction (not recorded which). The sequence was obtained from a male donor with ankylosing spondylitis or in good health (not recorded which). The CDR3 DNA is TGCGCCAGCAGCCAAGATCCGTTGGGAGGCTCGTATTTT. Protein sequence: CASSQDPLGGSYF.